This is a list of T cell receptor beta chains from one sample in a study of blood T cell repertoires in COVID-19. The data were produced by immunoSEQ multiplex PCR, yet TCRdb's version contains in-frame clones alone and is incomplete. The table has 200,000 to 250,000 clones, approximately 90% seen once. Material: PBMCs or T cells enriched from blood (not recorded which). The receptor set was obtained from a man aged 40-55 years who had recovered from COVID-19. CDR3s include the opening cysteine and the closing phenylalanine or tryptophan. D genes are given only for firm matches. Where a row states a size, it is once, few, many or the class of an expanded clone; other rows omit it.

clone size,D gene,V gene,J gene,CDR3 DNA,CDR3 protein
NA,TRBD2,TRBV19,TRBJ2-4,TGTGCCAGTCGGCAACTAGCGGATGGAAACATTCAGTACTTC,CASRQLADGNIQYF
NA,TRBD1,TRBV5-5,TRBJ1-5,TGTGCCAGCAGCTTGACAGGGGCTAATCAGCCCCAGCATTTT,CASSLTGANQPQHF
NA,TRBD1,TRBV23-1,TRBJ2-1,TGCGCCAGCAGTCAGCAACAGGGGGCCGCTTTCTACAATGAGCAGTTCTTC,CASSQQQGAAFYNEQFF
few,NA,TRBV7-3,TRBJ2-7,TGTGCCAGCAGCTTACAATCGCGCTGTCATCCACGTTCTTTCAACGAGCAGTACTTC,CASSLQSRCHPRSFNEQYF
NA,TRBD1,TRBV6-8,TRBJ1-1,TGTGCCAGCAGTCCCGGACAGGCGGGCGGGGCTGAAGCTTTCTTT,CASSPGQAGGAEAFF
NA,TRBD1,TRBV5-3,TRBJ2-7,TGTGCCAGAAGCACAGGGACAGAGTACGAGCAGTACTTC,CARSTGTEYEQYF
NA,NA,TRBV5-1,TRBJ1-4,TGCGCCAGCAGCTTGGGGCCGCTGACAGGAGCTAATGAAAAACTGTTTTTT,CASSLGPLTGANEKLFF
few,TRBD1,TRBV5-4,TRBJ2-1,TGTGCCAGCAGCTTAATACAGGGGCGGGCATACGAGCAGTTCTTC,CASSLIQGRAYEQFF
NA,NA,TRBV5-5,TRBJ2-7,TGTGCCAGCAGAAGGGGTCTGGATCACTACGAGCAGTACTTC,CASRRGLDHYEQYF
NA,NA,TRBV7-2,TRBJ2-2,TGTGCCAGCAGCTTAGCGGGAGGTATGAACACCGGGGAGCTGTTTTTT,CASSLAGGMNTGELFF
NA,NA,TRBV7-8,TRBJ1-5,TGTGCCAGCAGCTTAGAGCGTCCATATAGCAATCAGCCCCAGCATTTT,CASSLERPYSNQPQHF
once,TRBD1,TRBV6-5,TRBJ1-6,TGTGCCAGCAGCGACAGGGGCGCCTATAATTCACCCCTCCACTTT,CASSDRGAYNSPLHF
NA,TRBD1,TRBV7-2,TRBJ1-1,TGTGCCAGCAGCCCATGGGGACAGGGGGTTGACACTGAAGCTTTCTTT,CASSPWGQGVDTEAFF
NA,TRBD2,TRBV12-3/TRBV12-4,TRBJ2-5,TGTGCCAGCCGCCGGGGGGTTCAAGAGACCCAGTACTTC,CASRRGVQETQYF
NA,NA,TRBV9,TRBJ1-2,TGTGCCAGCAGCGTAGACCCAGACTCTAACTATGGCTACACCTTC,CASSVDPDSNYGYTF
NA,NA,TRBV12-3/TRBV12-4,TRBJ2-7,TGTGCCAGCAGTTTCCGTTTCTACGAGCAGTACTTC,CASSFRFYEQYF
once,TRBD1,TRBV19,TRBJ1-1,TGTGCCAGTAGTGGGACAGAGGACACTGAAGCTTTCTTT,CASSGTEDTEAFF